Each of the 14 T cell receptor beta chains below was sequenced from the same sample in a study of vaccination effects on CD4 cells after COVID-19. Before sequencing took place, the ViraFEST assay used viral peptide pools to expand antigen-specific CD4+ T cells. The authors isolated CD4+ T cells after around 9 days of culture. Either the mRNA-1273 or the BNT162b2 vaccine was given to participants as two doses. Libraries were prepared by immunoSEQ multiplex PCR; TCRdb keeps only in-frame clonotypes and omits some of them. The table lists roughly 46,000 clones, 65% to 75% of them singletons. No antigen is known for these receptors. The sequencing here drew on CD4+ T cells from PBMCs cultured with HCoV-OC43 spike peptides, taken after COVID-19 vaccination. Subset of the sample: HCoV-OC43 spike overlapping peptide pool stimulation. These TCRs come from a human donor who received a COVID-19 vaccine.

The chain joins TRBV2 to TRBJ1-1; D remains ambiguous. Germline V gene lookup returns CDR1 SNHLY and CDR2 FYNNEI. The CDR3 contains 13 residues. V was shortened by 7 bases and J by 5 bases, with 14 bases between the two germline ends. The CDR3 sequence: CASMDLSVTEAFF. The DNA of the CDR3 is TGTGCCAGCATGGATCTCTCCGTGACTGAAGCTTTCTTT.

The rearrangement links TRBV19 to TRBJ1-5; the D is unclear. V lost 7 bases to trimming and J lost 5 bases, with 12 bases between them. From germline, CDR1 is LNHDA and CDR2 SQIVND (reference sequence). The CDR3 is made up of 13 amino acids. CDR3 nucleotides: TGTGCCAGTATGGCAGGATCCCATCAGCCCCAGCATTTT. It codes for CASMAGSHQPQHF.

This chain joins TRBV18 and TRBJ2-5; 9 positions match TRBD2. The CDR3 loop spans 14 amino acids. V gave up 3 bases and J gave up 5 bases; unmatched junction bases: 4. Germline CDR1 and CDR2: KGHSH and LQKENI. The CDR3 DNA follows: TGTGCCAGCTCACCTGGGACTAGCTGGGAGACCCAGTACTTC. It translates to CASSPGTSWETQYF. Looking up the rest from reference TRBV18 and TRBJ2-5 gives the full variable domain: NAGVMQNPRHLVRRRGQEARLRCSPMKGHSHVYWYRQLPEEGLKFMVYLQKENIIDESGMPKERFSAEFPKEGPSILRIQQVVRGDSAAYFCASSPGTSWETQYFGPGTRLLVL.

This clone was observed a handful of times. One junction end does not reproduce the germline sequence, and a read error may be involved. This rearrangement joins TRBV5-1 to TRBJ2-1; D is uncertain. The CDR3 runs to 13 residues. In germline, CDR1 is SGHRS, CDR2 YFSETQ. CDR3 nucleotide sequence: TGCGCCAGCAGTTTGGGCCCTTGGGATGAGCAGTTCTTC. Protein product: CASSLGPWDEQFF.

This chain uses TRBV28 with TRBJ1-2; TRBD1 aligns across 11 bases. The CDR3 loop spans 15 amino acids. Germline CDR1 is MDHEN and CDR2 is SYDVKM. Trimming removed 4 bases from V and 8 bases from J; junction bases left unmatched: 9. The CDR3 DNA reads as TGTGCCAGCAGTTCCCCCGGACAGGGGGCTGGGGGCTACACCTTC. Amino acid sequence: CASSSPGQGAGGYTF.

This chain joins TRBV28 and TRBJ1-1, with 11 bases fitting TRBD1. The CDR3 length is 14 residues. Germline V gene data show CDR1 as MDHEN and CDR2 as SYDVKM. J gave up 4 bases and V 7 bases, and 5 bases lay outside the gene matches. The CDR3 nucleotides are TGTGCCAGCACCACCGGGACAGGGGGCACTGAAGCTTTCTTT. As protein: CASTTGTGGTEAFF.

The chain recombines TRBV6-1 with TRBJ1-6; 10 nucleotides line up with TRBD1. CDR1 is MNHNS, CDR2 SASEGT, per germline. The CDR3 consists of 15 residues. V lost 6 bases, J lost 7 bases, and 6 bases stayed unmatched. CDR3 DNA sequence: TGTGCCAGCAGACCAGGGACAGGGGAAAATTCACCCCTCCACTTT. Translating it yields CASRPGTGENSPLHF.

V gene TRBV5-1 combines with J gene TRBJ2-5, with D possibly TRBD2 on 5 matching bases. Per the germline V gene, CDR1 is SGHRS and CDR2 is YFSETQ. Trimming pared 3 bases from V and 4 bases from J, leaving 13 bases between. This CDR3 is 14 amino acids long. The CDR3 reads CASSSGSKVETQYF. CDR3 nucleotides: TGCGCCAGCAGCTCGGGATCAAAGGTAGAGACCCAGTACTTC.

CDR3 in amino acids: CASSISLAGGLPSYEQYF. CDR3 nucleotides: TGTGCCAGTAGTATAAGTCTAGCGGGAGGCCTACCTTCCTACGAGCAGTACTTC. The V and J genes are TRBV19 and TRBJ2-7; the match to TRBD2 covers 11 bases. The CDR3 contains 18 residues. With V trimmed by 2 bases and J by 1 base, 10 bases remained unmatched. Germline CDR1 reads LNHDA; CDR2 reads SQIVND (reference sequence).

The J gene is TRBJ1-2, the V gene TRBV2; a weak D match, TRBD1 (5 bases). Between the trimmed V and J ends, which lost 7 bases and 7 bases, there was a span of 10 bases. This CDR3 has 11 amino acids. Germline CDR1 is SNHLY and CDR2 is FYNNEI. DNA for the CDR3: TGTGCCAGCACCGGGACTTTTGGCTACACCTTC. Its protein product is CASTGTFGYTF.

This sequence joins TRBV4-1 and TRBJ1-6; 12 positions agree with TRBD1. Germline V lookup: CDR1 MGHRA, CDR2 YSYEKL. This CDR3 is 20 amino acids long. Germline trimming cut 0 bases from V and 9 bases from J; bases unmatched to any gene: 15. The CDR3 DNA reads as TGCGCCAGCAGCCAAGATGGGAGGGGACAGGGGGCGGTTATGAGTTCACCCCTCCACTTT. The encoded protein is CASSQDGRGQGAVMSSPLHF.

The chain is built from TRBV3-1 (or the pseudogene TRBV3-2) and TRBJ2-1, with a weak D call TRBD1 (6 bases). The V end lost 1 base, the J end lost 4 bases, and 8 bases lay between the germline ends. The length of the CDR3 is 14 residues. Germline-derived CDR1 and CDR2 are LGHDT and YNNKEL (reference sequence). In DNA form, the CDR3 reads TGTGCCAGCAGCCAAGCCGGACAGTACAATGAGCAGTTCTTC. Amino acid sequence: CASSQAGQYNEQFF.

J is TRBJ1-1 and V is TRBV19; D remains ambiguous. V shed 5 bases and J shed 4 bases, with 11 bases lying between them. Germline V lookup: CDR1 LNHDA, CDR2 SQIVND (reference sequence). The CDR3 has 13 amino acids. The CDR3 nucleotides read TGTGCCAGTAGTGATACAAGGACCACTGAAGCTTTCTTT. It translates to CASSDTRTTEAFF. Using reference TRBV19 and TRBJ1-1 for the parts outside the CDR3, the full variable domain is DGGITQSPKYLFRKEGQNVTLSCEQNLNHDAMYWYRQDPGQGLRLIYYSQIVNDFQKGDIAEGYSVSREKKESFPLTVTSAQKNPTAFYLCASSDTRTTEAFFGQGTRLTVV.

The chain employs TRBV20-1 and TRBJ2-1; D may be TRBD2 (5 bases). The CDR3 sequence is 11 residues long. From germline, CDR1 is DFQATT and CDR2 SNEGSKA (reference sequence). V gave up 3 bases and J gave up 9 bases, with 9 bases separating them. The chain's CDR3 is CSARDFPEQFF. CDR3 sequence (DNA): TGCAGTGCTAGGGACTTCCCTGAGCAGTTCTTC.